The 5 T cell receptor beta chains in this list originate from one sample, sequenced in a study of shared T cell receptors in the human thymus. This table comes from immunoSEQ multiplex PCR, and its TCRdb copy is limited to in-frame clones, with some not included. Of about 610,000 clones listed, roughly 90% are singletons. In addition, the sample was reused for a study of human thymus T cells.

Sequenced: thymocytes. These TCRs come from a boy under three years old with a congenital heart defect.

The chain combines TRBV6-1 with TRBJ2-5, with D possibly TRBD1 on 6 matching bases. The V gene lost 6 bases and the J gene lost 5 bases, with 16 bases spanning the gap. The length of the CDR3 is 14 residues. Germline CDR1 is MNHNS and CDR2 is SASEGT. The CDR3 coding sequence is TGTGCCAGCAGACCGACTAAAAGGGGGGAGACCCAGTACTTC. Protein: CASRPTKRGETQYF.

The chain is built from TRBV9 and TRBJ2-1, with D perhaps TRBD2 (5 bases). V lost 3 bases, J lost 1 base, and 11 bases lay in between. CDR1 is SGDLS and CDR2 is YYNGEE in the germline V gene. The CDR3 covers 15 residues. CDR3 loop: CASSDGIESYNEQFF. In DNA form, the CDR3 reads TGTGCCAGCAGCGACGGGATTGAATCCTACAATGAGCAGTTCTTC.

The chain employs TRBV4-3 and TRBJ2-3; 12 bases match TRBD2. Germline V lookup: CDR1 LGHNA, CDR2 YSLEER. The CDR3 covers 18 residues. V lost 1 base to trimming and J lost 0 bases; unmatched junction nucleotides: 5. CDR3 in amino acids: CASSQGRTSGDSTDTQYF. The CDR3, as DNA: TGCGCCAGCAGCCAAGGCCGGACTAGCGGGGATAGCACAGATACGCAGTATTTT.

The chain joins TRBV4-2 to TRBJ1-1; 7 bases line up with TRBD1. With V trimmed by 1 base and J by 7 bases, 0 bases remained unmatched. The germline V gene has CDR1 LGHNA and CDR2 YNFKEQ. The CDR3 runs to 12 residues. CDR3 in amino acids: CASSQAGGEAFF. DNA of the CDR3: TGTGCCAGCAGCCAAGCAGGGGGTGAAGCTTTCTTT.

This chain uses TRBV5-4 with TRBJ2-3; 8 bases are shared with TRBD2. Trimming removed 0 bases from V and 4 bases from J; junction bases left unmatched: 7. The CDR3 loop spans 16 amino acids. CDR1 is SGHNT, CDR2 YYREEE, per germline (reference sequence). This CDR3 is CASSLEKAGVPDTQYF. As DNA, the CDR3 is TGTGCCAGCAGCTTGGAAAAAGCGGGAGTTCCAGATACGCAGTATTTT.